Listed below are T cell receptor beta chains from one sample, sequenced in a study of blood T cell repertoires in COVID-19. Some clones are missing from TCRdb's copy, which holds only in-frame ones; the method was immunoSEQ multiplex PCR. Of 50,000 to 60,000 clones in the sample, about 88% were seen once. Sample: peripheral blood. Every receptor here comes from a human donor with active COVID-19. The donor label of this sample is uncertain. Both conserved end residues are part of each CDR3. A D gene is named only where the DNA matches it firmly. Some rows mark clone size as missing; the rest say once, few, many or name a class of expanded clone.

TRBV5-5,-,16,TRBD1,TRBJ2-1,TGTGCCAGCAGCATTAACAGGGGTAGTGTCTACAATGAGCAGTTCTTC,CASSINRGSVYNEQFF
TRBV5-1,-,15,TRBD2,TRBJ2-5,TGCGCCAGCAGCTTGGTGGGTAGCGGGGTAGAGACCCAGTACTTC,CASSLVGSGVETQYF
TRBV2,-,11,-,TRBJ2-7,TGTGCCAGCGCGGCAGACTACGAGCAGTACTTC,CASAADYEQYF
TRBV12-3/TRBV12-4,-,13,-,TRBJ2-7,TGTGCCAGCAGTTATACCGCAGGGTACGAGCAGTACTTC,CASSYTAGYEQYF
TRBV14,-,15,-,TRBJ1-1,TGTGCCAGCAGCCAAGATCGTTTCCTTTTCACTGAAGCTTTCTTT,CASSQDRFLFTEAFF
TRBV28,-,13,TRBD1,TRBJ1-1,TGTGCCAGCAGTACACAGGGGTTCACTGAAGCTTTCTTT,CASSTQGFTEAFF
TRBV2,-,13,-,TRBJ1-5,TGTGCCAGCCACCGGGACATTGGGGAGCCCCAGCATTTT,CASHRDIGEPQHF
TRBV13,once,16,-,TRBJ2-5,TGTGCCAGCAGCTTAGGCCGATTCCGCGACCGGGGGACCCAGTACTTC,CASSLGRFRDRGTQYF
TRBV7-2,-,15,-,TRBJ2-2,TGTGCCAGCAGCTTAGCGCATAGAGACACCGGGGAGCTGTTTTTT,CASSLAHRDTGELFF
TRBV11-1,-,15,-,TRBJ1-3,TGTGCCAGCAGCGTCGACTCTTACTCTGGAAACACCATATATTTT,CASSVDSYSGNTIYF
TRBV20-1,-,15,-,TRBJ1-1,TGCAGTGCTAGTTTAGCAGGGAGGGCGAACACTGAAGCTTTCTTT,CSASLAGRANTEAFF
TRBV7-8,-,15,-,TRBJ2-1,TGTGCCAGCAGCTTCATAGCGGACCTATACAATGAGCAGTTCTTC,CASSFIADLYNEQFF
TRBV3-1/TRBV3-2,few,18,TRBD1,TRBJ1-5,TGTGCCAGCAGCCAAGATCAGTATGGGGACAGGGGGCCAAAGCCCCAGCATTTT,CASSQDQYGDRGPKPQHF
TRBV5-1,-,14,TRBD1,TRBJ2-5,TGCGCCAGCAGCTTGGGGACAGGGGAAGAGACCCAGTACTTC,CASSLGTGEETQYF
TRBV6-5,-,14,-,TRBJ1-3,TGTGCCAGCAGGCGTCCCGGGGGGGAAAACACCATATATTTT,CASRRPGGENTIYF
TRBV2,-,14,TRBD2,TRBJ2-2,TGTGCCAGCAGTGTTTTAGCGGGTAATGGGGAGCTGTTTTTT,CASSVLAGNGELFF
TRBV24-1,-,15,TRBD1,TRBJ2-3,TGTGCCACCAGTGACCCGGGACAGGGGACAGATACGCAGTATTTT,CATSDPGQGTDTQYF
TRBV29-1,-,13,TRBD1,TRBJ1-2,TGCAGCGTTGAACAGGGGGCGAGCTATGGCTACACCTTC,CSVEQGASYGYTF
TRBV30,-,17,-,TRBJ1-6,TGTGCCTGGAGTGTAAACTCGCCCGGCAGGTATAATTCACCCCTCCACTTT,CAWSVNSPGRYNSPLHF
TRBV7-2,-,14,TRBD1,TRBJ2-1,TGTGCCAGCAGGCGGGACAGGGGGCAGGATGAGCAGTTCTTC,CASRRDRGQDEQFF
TRBV30,-,13,-,TRBJ1-2,TGTGCCTGGAGTCGCGGGGAGGACTATGGCTACACCTTC,CAWSRGEDYGYTF
TRBV5-1,-,16,-,TRBJ2-6,TGCGCCAGCAGCTTGGCAGGGACTGCCGGGGCCAACGTCCTGACTTTC,CASSLAGTAGANVLTF
TRBV5-1,-,14,TRBD2,TRBJ2-1,TGCGCCAGCAGCAACCCCGGAGGGACTAAAGAGCAGTTCTTC,CASSNPGGTKEQFF
TRBV6-5,-,15,TRBD1,TRBJ2-3,TGTGCCAGCAGTTACAGCGGGACAGGGACAGATACGCAGTATTTT,CASSYSGTGTDTQYF
TRBV28,-,14,-,TRBJ1-1,TGTGCCAGCAGTCGGAGTTTCGGCCTAGGGGATGCTTTCTTT,CASSRSFGLGDAFF
TRBV9,-,14,-,TRBJ2-5,TGTGCCAGCAGCACGCGGGGAGCTGGGGAGACCCAGTACTTC,CASSTRGAGETQYF
TRBV7-9,-,15,TRBD1,TRBJ2-3,TGTGCCAGCAGCTTAGTAACAGGGGGTACAGATACGCAGTATTTT,CASSLVTGGTDTQYF
TRBV28,-,11,-,TRBJ2-7,TGTGCCAGCAGACGAGACTACGAGCAGTACTTC,CASRRDYEQYF
TRBV19,-,13,TRBD1,TRBJ2-3,TGTGCCAGTAGTAAGGACAGGGGCGATACGCAGTATTTT,CASSKDRGDTQYF
TRBV2,few,14,TRBD1,TRBJ1-2,TGTGCCAGCAGATCAACAGGGGGTGTTGTTGGCTACACCTTC,CASRSTGGVVGYTF
TRBV10-3,-,16,TRBD2,TRBJ2-1,TGTGCCATCAGTGAGTCAATAGCGGGGGGTTACAATGAGCAGTTCTTC,CAISESIAGGYNEQFF
TRBV6-5,once,16,TRBD1,TRBJ2-2,TGTGCCAGCAGTTACTCTACAGGGGAGTTTGGCGGGGAGCTGTTTTTT,CASSYSTGEFGGELFF
TRBV11-3,once,17,-,TRBJ1-1,TGTGCCAGCAGCTTTGGTAGGGGCAGGGCAGGGTACACTGAAGCTTTCTTT,CASSFGRGRAGYTEAFF
TRBV28,-,14,-,TRBJ2-6,TGTGCCAGCAGTTCCCTCTCTGGGGCCAACGTCCTGACTTTC,CASSSLSGANVLTF
TRBV3-1/TRBV3-2,-,16,TRBD2,TRBJ2-1,TGTGCCAGCAGCCAAGGAACTAGCGGGGGACTAAATGAGCAGTTCTTC,CASSQGTSGGLNEQFF
TRBV10-3,once,14,TRBD1,TRBJ2-5,TGTGCCATTCGGGACAGTGGAGTTCAAGAGACCCAGTACTTC,CAIRDSGVQETQYF
TRBV3-1/TRBV3-2,-,14,-,TRBJ2-7,TGTGCCAGCAGCCCTCCCAGCGGGTTCGGGGAGCAGTACTTC,CASSPPSGFGEQYF
TRBV19,-,15,TRBD2,TRBJ2-1,TGTGCCAGTAGTACGTGGACTAGCGGGAGCAATGAGCAGTTCTTC,CASSTWTSGSNEQFF
TRBV19,-,15,TRBD1,TRBJ1-5,TGTGCCAGTAGTAGAAGACAGGGCGTAATTCAGCCCCAGCATTTT,CASSRRQGVIQPQHF
TRBV7-7,-,16,TRBD1,TRBJ2-1,TGTGCTAGCAGCCTGGACAGGGCCTCCCCTTACAATGAGCAGTTCTTC,CASSLDRASPYNEQFF
TRBV5-1,-,14,-,TRBJ2-5,TGCGCCAGCAGCCAGGGACAAATAGGGGAGACCCAGTACTTC,CASSQGQIGETQYF
TRBV4-3,-,17,-,TRBJ2-5,TGCGCCAGCAGCCAAGGGACAGGAGGGGGGCTTATGGAGACCCAGTACTTC,CASSQGTGGGLMETQYF
TRBV10-3,-,12,-,TRBJ1-6,TGTGCCATCAGTGAGGCGGCGACACCCCTCCACTTT,CAISEAATPLHF
TRBV4-1,-,15,-,TRBJ1-2,TGCGCCAGCAGCCAAGCTGGGCAGGGTGGCTATGGCTACACCTTC,CASSQAGQGGYGYTF
TRBV19,-,12,-,TRBJ1-5,TGTGCCAGTAGTCTTATGAATCAGCCCCAGCATTTT,CASSLMNQPQHF
TRBV6-6,-,15,-,TRBJ2-2,TGTGCCAGCAGTTACTCAGCGCCGAACACCGGGGAGCTGTTTTTT,CASSYSAPNTGELFF
TRBV11-2,-,14,TRBD2,TRBJ2-5,TGTGCCAGCAGCCTTATGGGGACTAGCGATTCTTTGTACTTC,CASSLMGTSDSLYF
TRBV19,-,13,-,TRBJ2-1,TGTGCCAGCTCGGACAGACTCTACAATGAGCAGTTCTTC,CASSDRLYNEQFF
TRBV3-1/TRBV3-2,-,16,-,TRBJ2-7,TGTGCCAGCAGCCAAGGAGTAGGGGGTATCACCTACGAGCAGTACTTC,CASSQGVGGITYEQYF